This TCR beta chain was sequenced in a study of response to subunit inactivated influenza vaccine. Study-level points and caveats: Few new T cells, the authors suggested, are recruited by each seasonal influenza vaccination.

The germline V gene has CDR1 MGHRA and CDR2 YSYEKL. Trimming took 4 bases from V and 1 from J, leaving 12 bases between them. The CDR3 is 15 amino acids. TCRdb recomputed calls from the RT-PCR reads with MiXCR, one row per CDR3 protein. The table shows around 470,000 distinct CDR3 sequences, with around 7.7% occurring only once. With respect to this clonotype: What it recognizes is unknown.

The V gene is TRBV4-1, the J gene TRBJ2-3; weak D call: TRBD1 (5 bases). The sample consisted of PBMCs from blood, taken less than 30 months after vaccination. This sequence was found in a man aged 50-75 years who received an inactivated influenza vaccine. The DNA of the CDR3 is TGCGCCAGCAGCCCCCTACAAGGGGGCACAGATACGCAGTATTTT. It specifies CASSPLQGGTDTQYF.